The 26 T cell receptor beta chains in this list originate from one sample, sequenced in a study of blood T cells in healthy people across ages. Sample-barcoded 5' priming and a J-beta primer mix drove a second PCR of about 6 to 11 cycles. TCRdb independently ran MiXCR on the 5' RACE reads; one entry per CDR3 protein. Of roughly 1.5 million distinct CDR3 sequences listed, about 42% were seen once; the top ten hold 4%. Sequenced material: blood. Receptors originate from a woman aged 18-29 years in good health.

The rearrangement joins TRBV29-1 to TRBJ1-2, with 9 nucleotides matching TRBD1. V trimming: 1 base; J trimming: 2 bases; junction bases outside the gene matches: 5. The CDR3 sequence is 15 residues long. The germline V gene has CDR1 SQVTM and CDR2 ANQGSEA. The CDR3 bases are TGCAGCGTTGAAGCTCGGACAGGGGAAAACTATGGCTACACCTTC. Protein sequence: CSVEARTGENYGYTF.

Remarks on this clonotype: At one of its ends the junction is not consistent with the germline gene, which may arise from a read error. The chain uses TRBV5-1 and TRBJ1-2; D is unresolved. Germline CDR1 reads SGHRS; CDR2 reads YFSETQ. The CDR3 contains 16 residues. The chain's CDR3 is CASNLDGPGGNYGYTF. As DNA, the CDR3 is TGCGCCAGCAACTTGGATGGCCCAGGAGGAAACTATGGCTACACCTTC.

Regarding this clonotype: Because it lacks the conserved phenylalanine or tryptophan at the end, this CDR3 is likely a read error. The chain uses TRBV29-1 and TRBJ2-5, with TRBD1 identical over 8 bases. CDR1 and CDR2 (germline): SQVTM, ANQGSEA. The V gene end was trimmed by 2 bases and the J gene end by 1 base; junction bases not matched to a gene: 6. There are 15 residues in the CDR3. CDR3 protein: CSVEPGQACQETQYV. CDR3 coding DNA: TGCAGCGTTGAACCGGGACAGGCGTGCCAAGAGACCCAGTACGTC.

This clonotype showed up just a few times. A clone one base away is much larger, so this may be a read error. The genes are TRBV28 and TRBJ2-6, with unresolved D. The germline CDR1 and CDR2 sequences are MDHEN and SYDVKM. This CDR3 spans 13 amino acids. The ends were cut back, 10 bases at V and 0 bases at J, with 7 bases in the middle. The CDR3 loop reads CATADSGANVLTF. The CDR3 DNA reads as TGTGCCACCGCAGACTCTGGGGCCAACGTCCTGACTTTC.

Points on this clonotype: An end of the junction does not agree with germline; a read error may underlie this. The chain joins TRBV12-3 or TRBV12-4 to TRBJ2-7; 8 bases line up with TRBD1. This CDR3 is built from 14 residues. The CDR3 protein is CASSWTGSPYKQYF. The CDR3 DNA reads as TGTGCCAGCAGTTGGACAGGGTCCCCCTACAAGCAGTACTTC.

Notes on this clonotype: At one end, the junction sequence differs from germline, possibly due to a read error. V is TRBV2 and J is TRBJ2-5, with 9 bases aligning to TRBD2. Germline CDR1 SNHLY, CDR2 FYNNEI. The length of the CDR3 is 14 residues. The CDR3 DNA is TGTGCCAGCAGTCCCCAAGCGGGGGGAGAGACCCAGTGCTTC. Translating it yields CASSPQAGGETQCF.

The chain recombines TRBV10-3 with TRBJ1-2; TRBD1 might be the D (5 bases). V lost 0 bases and J 6 bases, leaving 5 bases between the germline ends. The length of the CDR3 is 12 residues. Germline CDR1 and CDR2: ENHRY and SYGVKD. The CDR3 reads CAISESTDGYTF. CDR3 sequence (DNA): TGTGCCATCAGTGAGTCGACAGATGGCTACACCTTC.

The gene calls are TRBV20-1 and TRBJ2-1; D not certain. The DNA matches TRBJ2-7 better at its end, which makes the J call doubtful. The CDR3 runs to 11 residues. Germline-derived CDR1 and CDR2 are DFQATT and SNEGSKA (reference sequence). CDR3 in amino acids: CSAEEYNEQYF. The CDR3 nucleotides are TGCAGTGCTGAAGAATACAATGAGCAGTACTTC.

The chain employs TRBV6-6 and TRBJ1-1; a weak D match, TRBD1 (6 bases). CDR3 size: 16 residues. V was cut by 2 bases and J by 3 bases, with 16 bases left in between. The V gene's germline CDR1 is MNHNY and CDR2 SVGAGI (reference sequence). The DNA for the CDR3 is TGTGCCAGCAGTTACATGGCCGCCGGGACACACACTGAAGCTTTCTTT. Amino acids: CASSYMAAGTHTEAFF.

The V call is TRBV6-5, the J call TRBJ2-1; TRBD2 matches 10 bases. Gene TRBJ2-7 matches the end of the DNA better, so the J call may be wrong. The germline V gene has CDR1 MNHEY and CDR2 SVGAGI. CDR3 size: 16 residues. The CDR3 DNA sequence: TGTGCCAGCAGCCTCTTAGTAGCGGGAGGCTACAATGAGCAGTACTTC. This codes for CASSLLVAGGYNEQYF.

This clonotype was seen once. This chain links TRBV5-1 with TRBJ1-2, with 7 bases lining up with TRBD1. This CDR3 region has 15 residues. The germline gives CDR1 SGHRS, CDR2 YFSETQ. V shed 5 bases, J shed 3 bases, and the junction held 10 bases outside the gene matches. The CDR3 coding sequence is TGCGCCAGCAGTCCGCTCTGGGGGACAGACTATGGCTACACCTTC. This translates into CASSPLWGTDYGYTF.

In its sample, this clonotype was seen a few times. CDR3: CASSSQDRGQPQHF. The CDR3 region has the DNA TGTGCCAGCAGCTCCCAGGACAGGGGCCAGCCCCAGCATTTT. The V and J genes are TRBV7-9 and TRBJ1-5, with 9 bases that match TRBD1. The germline gives CDR1 SEHNR, CDR2 FQNEAQ (reference sequence). The CDR3 runs to 14 residues. Trimming took 4 bases from V and 7 from J; bases not matched to a gene: 5.

V gene TRBV25-1 combines with J gene TRBJ1-6; D gene uncertain. The CDR3 covers 13 residues. Trimming shortened V by 5 bases and J by 7 bases, and 9 bases separated the two germline ends. From germline, CDR1 is MGHDK and CDR2 SYGVNS. This CDR3 reads CASSLRTNSPLHF. CDR3 nucleotides: TGTGCCAGCAGTCTACGGACGAATTCACCCCTCCACTTT.

This clonotype was found a few times. The chain combines TRBV7-9 with TRBJ2-3; D may be TRBD2 (5 bases). Germline CDR1 reads SEHNR; CDR2 reads FQNEAQ (reference sequence). Between the trimmed V and J ends, which lost 6 bases and 6 bases, there was a span of 10 bases. The length of the CDR3 is 12 residues. CDR3 DNA: TGTGCCAGCAGACGAGCGGAGGATACGCAGTATTTT. The encoded protein is CASRRAEDTQYF.

The chain joins TRBV21-1 to TRBJ2-3; the D call TRBD1 from the table was never checked on the DNA. TRBV21-1 is listed as a pseudogene. The CDR3 has 17 amino acids. The CDR3 loop reads CASSKVWRQGAADTQYF. The CDR3, as DNA: TGTGCCAGCAGCAAAGTCTGGCGACAGGGGGCCGCAGATACGCAGTATTTT.

This clonotype was observed many times. This chain joins TRBV20-1 and TRBJ2-7; no definite D call. The germline V gene has CDR1 DFQATT and CDR2 SNEGSKA (reference sequence). Trimming took off 4 bases at V and 3 bases at J, with 13 bases between the two ends. The CDR3 spans 13 residues. CDR3 residues: CSATPASYYEQYF. The CDR3 DNA is TGCAGTGCTACCCCGGCCAGTTACTACGAGCAGTACTTC.

The gene calls are TRBV20-1 and TRBJ2-5, with D maybe TRBD2 (6 bases). CDR1 and CDR2 from the germline V gene are DFQATT and SNEGSKA (reference sequence). This CDR3 spans 17 amino acids. Trimming cost V 6 bases and J 11 bases, with 34 bases left between them. The DNA of the CDR3 is TGCAGTGCCACCGCACGAAGCGGAGGGTCCCTCGCTCGGGAGCAGTACTTC. Translation gives CSATARSGGSLAREQYF.

The chain employs TRBV9 and TRBJ2-1, with 13 bases matching TRBD2. The germline gives CDR1 SGDLS, CDR2 YYNGEE. The CDR3 totals 15 residues. V lost 4 bases and J lost 7; bases outside the gene matches: 5. As DNA, the CDR3 is TGTGCCAGCAGCACTAGCGGGGGGGCCATTAATGAGCAGTTCTTC. Its translation: CASSTSGGAINEQFF.

Concerning this clonotype: One end of the junction fails to match germline, which may point to a read error. The chain links TRBV7-2 to TRBJ2-1; 7 bases align to TRBD2. From germline, CDR1 is SGHTA and CDR2 FQGNSA. CDR3 length: 15 residues. This CDR3 reads CASSLRLAFPNGQFF. The CDR3 DNA sequence: TGTGCCAGCAGCCTCAGACTAGCATTCCCGAATGGGCAGTTCTTC. The entire variable domain, with the rest obtained from reference TRBV7-2 and TRBJ2-1, is as follows: GAGVSQSPSNKVTEKGKDVELRCDPISGHTALYWYRQSLGQGLEFLIYFQGNSAPDKSGLPSDRFSAERTGGSVSTLTIQRTQQEDSAVYLCASSLRLAFPNGQFFGPGTRLTVL.

In regard to this clonotype: Compared with germline, one end of the junction differs, possibly owing to a read error. The chain joins TRBV7-2 to TRBJ2-1; 11 bases align to TRBD2. The length of the CDR3 is 17 residues. Germline V lookup: CDR1 SGHTA, CDR2 FQGNSA. CDR3 protein: CASSPAKLAGVGYEQLF. In nucleotides, the CDR3 is TGTGCCAGCAGCCCTGCAAAACTAGCGGGAGTAGGATATGAGCAGCTCTTC.

The sample holds one count of this clonotype. One end of the junction fails to match germline, which may point to a read error. V and J are TRBV7-2 and TRBJ2-3; D might be TRBD2 (5 bases). Germline CDR1 is SGHTA and CDR2 is FQGNSA. The CDR3 extends over 14 amino acids. The CDR3: CAGSFEGVADTQYF. Written as DNA, the CDR3 is TGTGCCGGCAGCTTTGAGGGAGTAGCAGATACGCAGTATTTT.

The chain joins TRBV7-9 to TRBJ2-1, with TRBD2 matching over 7 bases. The V gene's germline CDR1 is SEHNR and CDR2 FQNEAQ (reference sequence). V trimming: 6 bases; J trimming: 5 bases; junction bases outside the gene matches: 13. This CDR3 region has 16 residues. This CDR3 reads CASSLGSLAAHNEQFF. Here the CDR3 DNA reads TGTGCCAGCAGTCTAGGGTCTCTAGCGGCCCACAATGAGCAGTTCTTC.

The chain has TRBV5-1 and TRBJ2-3, with D possibly matching TRBD2 (6 bases). V was clipped by 0 bases and J by 4 bases, with 12 bases between them. Germline V gene lookup returns CDR1 SGHRS and CDR2 YFSETQ. This CDR3 comprises 15 residues. The CDR3 is CASSLEARRADTQYF. The DNA for the CDR3 is TGCGCCAGCAGCTTGGAGGCCCGGAGGGCAGATACGCAGTATTTT.

The chain uses TRBV6-2 or TRBV6-3 and TRBJ2-7; D is ambiguous. Germline V gives CDR1 MNHEY, CDR2 SVGEGT. The CDR3 consists of 12 residues. The V and J ends lost 8 bases and 4 bases respectively, with 12 bases between them. The CDR3 nucleotides read TGTGCCAGCGCACTGAGCCATTACGAGCAGTACTTC. Amino acid sequence: CASALSHYEQYF.

This CDR3 reads CASSPWDRNYGYTF. The DNA for the CDR3 is TGTGCCAGCAGCCCCTGGGACAGGAACTATGGCTACACCTTC. The V gene is TRBV13, the J gene TRBJ1-2; 8 bases align to TRBD1. Trimming at V came to 5 bases and at J to 2 bases, leaving 4 bases not matched to a gene. The CDR3 is 14 residues long. Per germline, CDR1 PRHDT and CDR2 FYEKMQ (reference sequence).

This clonotype was detected only a few times. The rearrangement joins TRBV29-1 to TRBJ1-6; D is unclear. In germline, CDR1 is SQVTM, CDR2 ANQGSEA. This CDR3 spans 12 amino acids. V lost 6 bases and J 7 bases, leaving 10 bases between the germline ends. CDR3 coding DNA: TGCAGCGTACGGACGGCCAATTCACCCCTCCACTTT. As protein: CSVRTANSPLHF.